What follows are 4 T cell receptor beta chains derived from one specimen sequenced in a study of blood T cell repertoires in COVID-19. This table comes from immunoSEQ multiplex PCR, and its TCRdb copy is limited to in-frame clones, with some not included. The table records roughly 200,000 clones, approximately 87% of them present only once. The sample was peripheral blood. The origin of the receptors is a man aged 60 to 69 who had recovered from COVID-19.

The chain has TRBV2 and TRBJ2-7; D not resolved. CDR3 length equals 12 residues. The germline CDR1 and CDR2 sequences are SNHLY and FYNNEI. Trimming cost V 3 bases and J 4 bases, with 7 bases left between them. The chain's CDR3 is CASSERPYEQYF. Here the CDR3 DNA reads TGTGCCAGCAGTGAGAGGCCTTACGAGCAGTACTTC.

The chain couples TRBV7-3 to TRBJ2-1; D unresolved. Germline V CDR1 and CDR2: SGHTA, FQGTGA. Between the trimmed V and J ends, which lost 7 bases and 5 bases, there was a span of 15 bases. CDR3 length: 14 residues. CDR3 protein: CASKLQANHNEQFF. In nucleotides, the CDR3 is TGTGCCAGCAAACTCCAGGCTAACCACAATGAGCAGTTCTTC. Based on the CDR3 plus reference TRBV7-3 and TRBJ2-1, the full variable domain is GAGVSQTPSNKVTEKGKYVELRCDPISGHTALYWYRQSLGQGPEFLIYFQGTGAADDSGLPNDRFFAVRPEGSVSTLKIQRTERGDSAVYLCASKLQANHNEQFFGPGTRLTVL.

V and J are TRBV18 and TRBJ1-4; tentatively, D is TRBD1 (5 bases). CDR1 is KGHSH, CDR2 LQKENI, per germline. Trimming removed 2 bases at V and 3 bases at J, with 10 bases between. The CDR3 is 15 residues long. CDR3 DNA: TGTGCCAGCTCACCAAGTTCAGGGTCTAATGAAAAACTGTTTTTT. It yields the protein CASSPSSGSNEKLFF.

This clone was observed a single time. The chain links TRBV5-4 to TRBJ1-6; D gene ambiguous. Germline CDR1 is SGHNT and CDR2 is YYREEE (reference sequence). Trimming shortened V by 5 bases and J by 9 bases, and 15 bases separated the two germline ends. There are 14 residues in the CDR3. The CDR3 loop is CASREALVGSPLHF. The CDR3 nucleotides read TGTGCCAGCAGAGAGGCCCTTGTTGGTTCACCCCTCCACTTT.